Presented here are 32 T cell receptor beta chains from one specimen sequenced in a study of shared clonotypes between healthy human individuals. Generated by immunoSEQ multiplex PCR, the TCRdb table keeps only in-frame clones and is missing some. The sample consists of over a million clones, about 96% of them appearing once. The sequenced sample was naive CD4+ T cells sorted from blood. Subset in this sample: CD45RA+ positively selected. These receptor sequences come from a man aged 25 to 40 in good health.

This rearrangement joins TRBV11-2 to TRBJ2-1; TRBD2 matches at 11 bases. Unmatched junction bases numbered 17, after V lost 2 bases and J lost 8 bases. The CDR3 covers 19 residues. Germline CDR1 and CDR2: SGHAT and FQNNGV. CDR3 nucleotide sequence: TGTGCCAGCAGCTTACCACTGACAGGAACTACTAGCGGGAGCTATGAGCAGTTCTTC. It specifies CASSLPLTGTTSGSYEQFF.

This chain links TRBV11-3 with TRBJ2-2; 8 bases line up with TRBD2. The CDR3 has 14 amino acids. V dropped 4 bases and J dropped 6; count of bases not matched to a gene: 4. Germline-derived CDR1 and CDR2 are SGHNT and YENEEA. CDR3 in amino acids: CASSSIAGPGELFF. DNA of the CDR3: TGTGCCAGCAGCTCAATAGCGGGACCCGGGGAGCTGTTTTTT.

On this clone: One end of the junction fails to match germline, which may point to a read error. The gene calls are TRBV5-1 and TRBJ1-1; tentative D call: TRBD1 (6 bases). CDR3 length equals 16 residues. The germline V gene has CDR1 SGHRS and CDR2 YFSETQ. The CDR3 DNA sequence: TGCGCCAGCAGTTTGGGTCAGGGGAACATGAACACTGAAGCTTTCTTT. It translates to CASSLGQGNMNTEAFF.

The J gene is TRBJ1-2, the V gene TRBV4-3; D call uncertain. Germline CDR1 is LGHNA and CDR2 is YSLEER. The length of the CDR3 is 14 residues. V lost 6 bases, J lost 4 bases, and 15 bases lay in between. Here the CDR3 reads CASSGRARSYGYTF. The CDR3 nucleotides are TGCGCCAGCAGTGGTCGGGCGCGGTCCTATGGCTACACCTTC.

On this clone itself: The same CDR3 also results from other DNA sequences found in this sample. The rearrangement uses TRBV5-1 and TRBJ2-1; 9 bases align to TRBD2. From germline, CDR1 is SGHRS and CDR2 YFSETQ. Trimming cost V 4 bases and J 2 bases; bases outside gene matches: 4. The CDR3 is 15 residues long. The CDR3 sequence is CASSPTSGTYNEQFF. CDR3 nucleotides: TGCGCCAGCAGCCCGACTAGCGGAACCTACAATGAGCAGTTCTTC.

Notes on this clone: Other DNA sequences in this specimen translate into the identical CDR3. The CDR3 DNA reads TGTGCCAGCAGTTTGGCGACAGTCGGCAATGAGCAGTTCTTC. The encoded protein is CASSLATVGNEQFF. The chain uses TRBV28 and TRBJ2-1; possibly TRBD1 for D (5 bases). Deletions cut 3 bases from V and 6 bases from J, with 12 bases between. The CDR3 is 14 residues long. CDR1 is MDHEN, CDR2 SYDVKM, per germline.

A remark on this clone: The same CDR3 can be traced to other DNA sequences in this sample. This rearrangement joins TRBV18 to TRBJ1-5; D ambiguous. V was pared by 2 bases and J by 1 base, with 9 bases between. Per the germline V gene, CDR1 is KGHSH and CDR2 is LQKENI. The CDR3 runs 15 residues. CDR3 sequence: CASSPTESSNQPQHF. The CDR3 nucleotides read TGTGCCAGCTCACCAACGGAGAGCAGCAATCAGCCCCAGCATTTT.

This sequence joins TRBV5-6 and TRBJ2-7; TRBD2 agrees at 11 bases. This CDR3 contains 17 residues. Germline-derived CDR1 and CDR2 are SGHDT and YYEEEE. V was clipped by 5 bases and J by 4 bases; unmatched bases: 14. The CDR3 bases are TGTGCCAGCAGTTCTTTAGCCACTAGCGGGAGTCTATACGAGCAGTACTTC. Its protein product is CASSSLATSGSLYEQYF. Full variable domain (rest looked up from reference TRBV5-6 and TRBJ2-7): DAGVTQSPTHLIKTRGQQVTLRCSPKSGHDTVSWYQQALGQGPQFIFQYYEEEERQRGNFPDRFSGHQFPNYSSELNVNALLLGDSALYLCASSSLATSGSLYEQYFGPGTRLTVT.

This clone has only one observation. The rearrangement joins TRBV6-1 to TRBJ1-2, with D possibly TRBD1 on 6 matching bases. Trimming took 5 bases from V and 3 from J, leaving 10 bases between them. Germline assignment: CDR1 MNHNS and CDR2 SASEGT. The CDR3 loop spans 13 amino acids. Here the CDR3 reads CASSTGTDYGYTF. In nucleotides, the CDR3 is TGTGCCAGCAGTACAGGGACGGACTATGGCTACACCTTC.

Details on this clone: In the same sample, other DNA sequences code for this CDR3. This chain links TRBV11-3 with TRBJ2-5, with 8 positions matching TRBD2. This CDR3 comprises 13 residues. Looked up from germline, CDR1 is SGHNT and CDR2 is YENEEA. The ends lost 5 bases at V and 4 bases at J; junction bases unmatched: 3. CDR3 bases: TGTGCCAGCAGCCCCGGGGGGGGAGAGACCCAGTACTTC. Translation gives CASSPGGGETQYF.

The CDR3 sequence: CAISDLGQPQHF. For the CDR3, the DNA is TGTGCCATCAGTGACCTCGGTCAGCCCCAGCATTTT. The chain employs TRBV10-3 and TRBJ1-5; D ambiguous. The CDR3 length is 12 residues. Germline lookup yields CDR1 ENHRY and CDR2 SYGVKD. V was trimmed by 3 bases and J by 6 bases, leaving 6 bases between them.

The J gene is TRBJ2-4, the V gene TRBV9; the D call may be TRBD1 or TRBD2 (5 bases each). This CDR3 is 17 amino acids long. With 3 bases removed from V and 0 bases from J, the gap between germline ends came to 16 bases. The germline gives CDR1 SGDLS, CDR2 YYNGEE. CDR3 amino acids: CASSASGTNLAKNIQYF. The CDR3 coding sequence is TGTGCCAGCAGCGCCTCCGGGACGAACCTAGCCAAAAACATTCAGTACTTC.

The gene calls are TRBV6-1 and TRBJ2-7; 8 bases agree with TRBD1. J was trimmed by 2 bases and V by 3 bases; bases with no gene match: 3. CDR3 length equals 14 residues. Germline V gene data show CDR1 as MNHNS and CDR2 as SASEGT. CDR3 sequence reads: CASSDRGHTYEQYF. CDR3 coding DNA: TGTGCCAGCAGTGACAGGGGGCACACCTACGAGCAGTACTTC.

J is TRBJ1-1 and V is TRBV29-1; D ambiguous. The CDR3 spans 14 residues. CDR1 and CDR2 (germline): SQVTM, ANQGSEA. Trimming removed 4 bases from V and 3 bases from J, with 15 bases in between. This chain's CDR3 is CSVASSTAYTEAFF. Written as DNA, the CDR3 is TGCAGCGTTGCCTCTTCGACGGCCTACACTGAAGCTTTCTTT.

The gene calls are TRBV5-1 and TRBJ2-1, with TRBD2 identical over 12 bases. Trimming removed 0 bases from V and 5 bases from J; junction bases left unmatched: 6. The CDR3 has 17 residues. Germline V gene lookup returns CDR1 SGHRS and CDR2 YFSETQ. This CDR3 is CASSLGLAGAFDNEQFF. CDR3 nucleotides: TGCGCCAGCAGCTTGGGACTAGCGGGAGCCTTTGACAATGAGCAGTTCTTC.

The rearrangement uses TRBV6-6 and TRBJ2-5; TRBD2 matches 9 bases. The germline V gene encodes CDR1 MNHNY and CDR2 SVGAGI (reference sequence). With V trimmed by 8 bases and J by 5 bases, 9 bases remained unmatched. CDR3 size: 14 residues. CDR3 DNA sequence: TGTGCCAGCCGCTTAGCGGGAGCGGGCGAGACCCAGTACTTC. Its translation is CASRLAGAGETQYF.

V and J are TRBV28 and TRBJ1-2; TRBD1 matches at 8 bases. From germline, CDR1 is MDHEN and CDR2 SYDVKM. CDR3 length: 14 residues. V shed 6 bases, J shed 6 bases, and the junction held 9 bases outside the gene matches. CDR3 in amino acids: CASRGPGTGDGYTF. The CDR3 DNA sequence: TGTGCCAGCAGAGGACCCGGGACAGGAGATGGCTACACCTTC.

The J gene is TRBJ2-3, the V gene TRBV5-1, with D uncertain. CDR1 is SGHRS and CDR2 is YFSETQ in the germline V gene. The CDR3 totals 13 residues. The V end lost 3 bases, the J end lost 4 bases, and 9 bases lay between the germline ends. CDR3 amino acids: CASSSAIADTQYF. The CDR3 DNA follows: TGCGCCAGCAGCTCGGCTATCGCAGATACGCAGTATTTT.

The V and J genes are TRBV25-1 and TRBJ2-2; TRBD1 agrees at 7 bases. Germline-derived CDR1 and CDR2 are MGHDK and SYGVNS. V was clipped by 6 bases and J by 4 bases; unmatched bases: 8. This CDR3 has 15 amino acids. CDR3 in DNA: TGTGCCAGCAGCAGGGGGAGTCGGAGCACCGGGGAGCTGTTTTTT. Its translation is CASSRGSRSTGELFF.

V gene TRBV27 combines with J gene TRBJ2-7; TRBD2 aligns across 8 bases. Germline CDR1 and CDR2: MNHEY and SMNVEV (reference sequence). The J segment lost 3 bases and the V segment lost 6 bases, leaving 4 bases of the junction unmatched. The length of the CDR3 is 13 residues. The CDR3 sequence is CASSLGGGYEQYF. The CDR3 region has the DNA TGTGCCAGCAGCCTCGGGGGGGGCTACGAGCAGTACTTC.

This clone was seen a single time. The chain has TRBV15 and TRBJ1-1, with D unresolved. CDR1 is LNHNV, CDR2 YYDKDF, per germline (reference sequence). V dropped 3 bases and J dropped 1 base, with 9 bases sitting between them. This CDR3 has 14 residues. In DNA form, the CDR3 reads TGTGCCACCAGCAGTGACGTCGCGAACACTGAAGCTTTCTTT. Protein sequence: CATSSDVANTEAFF.

Written as DNA, the CDR3 is TGCAGCGCCGGACAGGGCCCTGATCAGCCCCAGCATTTT. Translating it yields CSAGQGPDQPQHF. The V call is TRBV29-1, the J call TRBJ1-5; 8 nucleotides match TRBD1. This CDR3 has 13 residues. The ends lost 7 bases at V and 5 bases at J; junction bases unmatched: 7. Germline V gene sequence: CDR1 SQVTM, CDR2 ANQGSEA.

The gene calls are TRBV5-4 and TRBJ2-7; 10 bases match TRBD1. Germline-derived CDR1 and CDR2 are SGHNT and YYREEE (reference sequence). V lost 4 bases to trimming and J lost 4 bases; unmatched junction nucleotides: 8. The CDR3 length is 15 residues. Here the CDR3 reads CASSPYQGQGYEQYF. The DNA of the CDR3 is TGTGCCAGCAGCCCTTACCAGGGACAGGGGTACGAGCAGTACTTC. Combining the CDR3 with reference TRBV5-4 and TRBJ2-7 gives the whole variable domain ETGVTQSPTHLIKTRGQQVTLRCSSQSGHNTVSWYQQALGQGPQFIFQYYREEENGRGNFPPRFSGLQFPNYSSELNVNALELDDSALYLCASSPYQGQGYEQYFGPGTRLTVT.

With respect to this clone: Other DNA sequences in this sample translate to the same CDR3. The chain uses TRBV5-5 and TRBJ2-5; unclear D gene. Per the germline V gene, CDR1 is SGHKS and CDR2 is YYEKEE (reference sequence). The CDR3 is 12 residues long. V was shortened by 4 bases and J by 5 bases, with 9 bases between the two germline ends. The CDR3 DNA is TGTGCCAGCAGCCTGGGAAGGGAGACCCAGTACTTC. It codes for CASSLGRETQYF. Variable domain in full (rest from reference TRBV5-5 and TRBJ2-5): DAGVTQSPTHLIKTRGQQVTLRCSPISGHKSVSWYQQVLGQGPQFIFQYYEKEERGRGNFPDRFSARQFPNYSSELNVNALLLGDSALYLCASSLGRETQYFGPGTRLLVL.

Here the CDR3 DNA reads TGTGCCAGCAGCCGCTTAGGCCCCCCGCAAGAGACCCAGTACTTC. It is translated as CASSRLGPPQETQYF. The chain carries TRBV5-6 and TRBJ2-5; D is ambiguous. The germline gives CDR1 SGHDT, CDR2 YYEEEE. The CDR3 sequence is 15 residues long. V lost 4 bases and J 2 bases, leaving 15 bases between the germline ends.

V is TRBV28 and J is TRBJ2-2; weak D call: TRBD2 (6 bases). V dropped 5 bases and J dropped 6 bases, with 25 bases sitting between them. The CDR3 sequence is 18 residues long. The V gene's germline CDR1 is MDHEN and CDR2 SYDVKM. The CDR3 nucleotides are TGTGCCAGCAGTAGAATACTAGCATCGGGCTTGAGTGCCGGGGAGCTGTTTTTT. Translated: CASSRILASGLSAGELFF.

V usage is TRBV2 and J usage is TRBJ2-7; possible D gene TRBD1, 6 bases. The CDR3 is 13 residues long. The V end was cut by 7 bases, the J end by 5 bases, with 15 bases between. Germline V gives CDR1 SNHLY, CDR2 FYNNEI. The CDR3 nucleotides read TGTGCCAGCACCCCGGGGACAACCAACGAGCAGTACTTC. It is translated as CASTPGTTNEQYF.

The CDR3 protein is CATSRDLGAWQYF. For the CDR3, the DNA is TGTGCCACCAGCAGAGATCTCGGGGCCTGGCAGTACTTC. The J gene is TRBJ2-7, the V gene TRBV15; the D gene could be TRBD1 or TRBD2 (5 bases each). The ends were cut back, 0 bases at V and 9 bases at J, with 12 bases in the middle. CDR1 and CDR2 from the germline V gene are LNHNV and YYDKDF (reference sequence). This CDR3 is built from 13 residues. Using reference TRBV15 and TRBJ2-7 for the parts outside the CDR3, the full variable domain is DAMVIQNPRYQVTQFGKPVTLSCSQTLNHNVMYWYQQKSSQAPKLLFHYYDKDFNNEADTPDNFQSRRPNTSFCFLDIRSPGLGDTAMYLCATSRDLGAWQYFGPGTRLTVT.

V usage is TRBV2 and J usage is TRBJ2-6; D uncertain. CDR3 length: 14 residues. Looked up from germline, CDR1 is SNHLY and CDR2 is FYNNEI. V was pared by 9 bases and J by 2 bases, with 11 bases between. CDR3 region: CARSQTAGANVLTF. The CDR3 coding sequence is TGTGCCAGATCCCAAACCGCTGGGGCCAACGTCCTGACTTTC.

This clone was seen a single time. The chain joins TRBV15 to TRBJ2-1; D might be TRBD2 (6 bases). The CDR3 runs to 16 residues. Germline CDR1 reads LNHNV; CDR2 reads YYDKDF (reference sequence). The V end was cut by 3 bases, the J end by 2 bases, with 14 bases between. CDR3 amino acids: CATSRPGTFTYNEQFF. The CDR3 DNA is TGTGCCACCAGCAGGCCCGGGACTTTTACCTACAATGAGCAGTTCTTC.

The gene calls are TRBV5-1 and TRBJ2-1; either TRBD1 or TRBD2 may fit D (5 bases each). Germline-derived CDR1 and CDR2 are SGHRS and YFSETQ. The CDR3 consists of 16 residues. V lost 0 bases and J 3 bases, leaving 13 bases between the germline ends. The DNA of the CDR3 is TGCGCCAGCAGCTTGGTAGCCGGGACCCACTACAATGAGCAGTTCTTC. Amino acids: CASSLVAGTHYNEQFF.

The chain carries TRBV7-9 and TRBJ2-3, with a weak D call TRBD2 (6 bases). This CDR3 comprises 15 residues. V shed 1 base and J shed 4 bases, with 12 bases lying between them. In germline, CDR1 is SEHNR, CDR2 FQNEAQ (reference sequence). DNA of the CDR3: TGTGCCAGCAGCTTAGTTGCGGGGCCCTCAGATACGCAGTATTTT. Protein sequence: CASSLVAGPSDTQYF.